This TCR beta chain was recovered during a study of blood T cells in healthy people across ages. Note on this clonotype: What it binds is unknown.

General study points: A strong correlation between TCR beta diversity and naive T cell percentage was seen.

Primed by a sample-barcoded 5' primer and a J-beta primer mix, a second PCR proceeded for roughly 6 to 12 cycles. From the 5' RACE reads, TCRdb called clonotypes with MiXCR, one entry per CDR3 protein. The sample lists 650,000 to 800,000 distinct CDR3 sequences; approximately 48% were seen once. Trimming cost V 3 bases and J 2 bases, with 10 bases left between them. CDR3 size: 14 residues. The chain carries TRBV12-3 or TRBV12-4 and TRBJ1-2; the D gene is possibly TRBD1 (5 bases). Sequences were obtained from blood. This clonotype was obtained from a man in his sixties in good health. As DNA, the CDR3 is TGTGCCAGCAGTTTGAGGGGAATCAACTATGGCTACACCTTC. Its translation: CASSLRGINYGYTF.